This T cell receptor beta chain was sequenced during a study of cytomegalovirus exposure and HLA in healthy donors. At the level of the study: Tens of millions of unique TCRs from HLA-typed donors were held in an early release of data.

13 Jbeta primers and 60 Vbeta primers were used for the PCR. The data were produced by immunoSEQ multiplex PCR, yet TCRdb's version contains in-frame clones alone and is incomplete. The data show 75,000 to 90,000 clones, just under 75% seen once. General study points: The classifier, whose performance was assessed in both the original and validation cohorts, reportedly diagnosed cytomegalovirus status with high specificity and sensitivity. Previously analyzed data showed that most TCR beta V segments were productive at a frequency of about 90% or about 30%.

With regard to this clone: Its cognate antigen is unknown.

The CDR3 has 16 amino acids. The germline V gene has CDR1 SGHNT and CDR2 YYREEE (reference sequence). Trimming at V came to 6 bases and at J to 2 bases, leaving 11 bases not matched to a gene. This chain links TRBV5-4 with TRBJ2-1; 7 bases align to TRBD2. This receptor was taken from a man in his fifties or sixties in good health and CMV-seronegative. Sequenced: PBMCs. CDR3 coding DNA: TGTGCCAGCACCCTGGGGGGGGTAGATCCCTACAATGAGCAGTTCTTC. It translates to CASTLGGVDPYNEQFF.